The 7 T cell receptor beta chains given below trace back to one sample, sequenced in a study of blood T cells in healthy people across ages. A second PCR of 7 to 11 cycles used a sample-barcoded 5' primer and a J-beta primer mix. Via MiXCR, TCRdb re-called the 5' RACE reads, giving one row per CDR3 protein. The sample yields some 1.8 million distinct CDR3 sequences, about 39% seen once. The specimen was blood. These receptors came from a human donor in good health.

The V gene is TRBV20-1, the J gene TRBJ2-1; 7 bases are a match to TRBD2. Unmatched junction bases numbered 7, after V lost 6 bases and J lost 5 bases. There are 13 residues in the CDR3. Germline V gene data show CDR1 as DFQATT and CDR2 as SNEGSKA (reference sequence). The CDR3 loop reads CSAGRALNNEQFF. In DNA form, the CDR3 reads TGCAGTGCGGGGAGGGCCTTGAACAATGAGCAGTTCTTC.

The chain is built from TRBV7-6 and TRBJ2-1; unclear D gene. The CDR3 is 15 amino acids. V was clipped by 5 bases and J by 8 bases, with 19 bases between them. Germline V lookup: CDR1 SGHVS, CDR2 FNYEAQ. CDR3 in DNA: TGTGCCAGCAGCCCTACCGCGGCACCCGTAGATGAGCAGTTCTTC. Translation: CASSPTAAPVDEQFF.

V usage is TRBV13 and J usage is TRBJ1-1; D gene uncertain. The germline CDR1 and CDR2 sequences are PRHDT and FYEKMQ (reference sequence). This CDR3 region has 16 residues. The V and J ends lost 4 bases and 0 bases respectively, with 15 bases between them. The CDR3 DNA follows: TGTGCCAGCAGCTCGACGGTGGGGATAATGAACACTGAAGCTTTCTTT. Its translation is CASSSTVGIMNTEAFF.

There are a few counts of this clonotype. One end of the junction is discordant with germline, which a read error may explain. V is TRBV7-7 and J is TRBJ1-3, with D uncertain. This CDR3 is built from 13 residues. Germline V gene lookup returns CDR1 SSHAT and CDR2 FNYEAQ (reference sequence). The CDR3 loop reads CASSLTSGNTIYF. CDR3 in DNA: TGTGCTAGCAGCCTCACTTCTGGAAACACCATATATTTT.

The V and J genes are TRBV20-1 and TRBJ1-1, with a weak D call TRBD1 (5 bases). Germline CDR1 is DFQATT and CDR2 is SNEGSKA (reference sequence). This CDR3 region has 12 residues. The CDR3 DNA is TGCAGGGCGCGCAGGGAGAACACTGAAGCTTTCTTT. It specifies CRARRENTEAFF.

This clonotype has just a few counts. The chain couples TRBV7-2 to TRBJ1-2; no reliable D call. Trimming took off 2 bases at V and 5 bases at J, with 9 bases between the two ends. The CDR3 extends over 13 amino acids. The germline gives CDR1 SGHTA, CDR2 FQGNSA. The CDR3 sequence: CASSLPSIYGYTF. The CDR3 nucleotides read TGTGCCAGCAGCTTACCCTCCATTTATGGCTACACCTTC.

V and J are TRBV27 and TRBJ2-3; the match to TRBD2 covers 11 bases. CDR3 size: 16 residues. V lost 7 bases, J lost 2 bases, and 8 bases stayed unmatched. The V gene's germline CDR1 is MNHEY and CDR2 SMNVEV (reference sequence). Written as DNA, the CDR3 is TGTGCCAGCAACGGCTTAGCGGGGGGGATCACAGATACGCAGTATTTT. It codes for CASNGLAGGITDTQYF.